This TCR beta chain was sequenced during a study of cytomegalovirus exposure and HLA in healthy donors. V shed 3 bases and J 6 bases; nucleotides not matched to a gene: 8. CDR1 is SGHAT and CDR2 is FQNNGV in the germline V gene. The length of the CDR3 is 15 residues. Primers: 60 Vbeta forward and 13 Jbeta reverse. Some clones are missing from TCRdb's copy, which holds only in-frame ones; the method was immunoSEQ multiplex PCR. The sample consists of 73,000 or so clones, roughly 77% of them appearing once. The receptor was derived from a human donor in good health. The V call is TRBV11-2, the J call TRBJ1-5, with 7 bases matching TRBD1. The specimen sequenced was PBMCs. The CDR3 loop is CASSFGTDLRQPQHF. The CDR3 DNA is TGTGCCAGCAGCTTCGGGACAGATCTACGTCAGCCCCAGCATTTT.